The 31 T cell receptor beta chains below were found in one sample sequenced in a study of identifying expanded T cells in peripheral blood. Profiling relied on immunoSEQ multiplex PCR, and the TCRdb table lists in-frame clones only, not all of them. The repertoire holds about 110,000 clones, with around 88% as singletons. Sequencing was performed on blood. The receptor source for this set is a person between 18 and 75 years old in good health.

The chain uses TRBV6-5 and TRBJ2-1; D call uncertain. Looked up from germline, CDR1 is MNHEY and CDR2 is SVGAGI. This CDR3 has 15 amino acids. Trimming took 4 bases from V and 9 from J, leaving 19 bases between them. CDR3 sequence (DNA): TGTGCCAGCAGTTCTTTCCCCGACCCCCTTGGTGAGCAGTTCTTC. It encodes CASSSFPDPLGEQFF.

This sequence joins TRBV6-5 and TRBJ2-5, with 7 nucleotides matching TRBD1. J was trimmed by 2 bases and V by 6 bases; bases with no gene match: 6. The V gene's germline CDR1 is MNHEY and CDR2 SVGAGI. The CDR3 loop spans 14 amino acids. As DNA, the CDR3 is TGTGCCAGCAGACCTCGGACAGGACAAGAGACCCAGTACTTC. It yields the protein CASRPRTGQETQYF.

This chain connects TRBV7-8 to TRBJ2-7; tentative D call: TRBD2 (5 bases). This CDR3 is 14 amino acids long. CDR1 is SGHVS, CDR2 FQNEAQ, per germline. The germline V and J ends were trimmed by 0 bases and 6 bases, with 12 bases remaining between them. The CDR3 DNA is TGTGCCAGCAGCTTAGCGGCGGGCACCCTCGAGCAGTACTTC. It is translated as CASSLAAGTLEQYF. Full variable domain (outside the CDR3, taken from reference TRBV7-8 and TRBJ2-7): GAGVSQSPRYKVAKRGQDVALRCDPISGHVSLFWYQQALGQGPEFLTYFQNEAQLDKSGLPSDRFFAERPEGSVSTLKIQRTQQEDSAVYLCASSLAAGTLEQYFGPGTRLTVT.

V and J are TRBV2 and TRBJ1-5; possibly TRBD1 for D (6 bases). The CDR3 covers 15 residues. In germline, CDR1 is SNHLY, CDR2 FYNNEI. V lost 2 bases to trimming and J lost 9 bases, with 17 bases between them. This CDR3 reads CASSERSGAPGPQHF. In nucleotides, the CDR3 is TGTGCCAGCAGTGAACGGTCGGGGGCGCCGGGGCCCCAGCATTTT.

The V call is TRBV27, the J call TRBJ1-5, with D maybe TRBD1 (6 bases). V shed 3 bases and J shed 2 bases, with 14 bases lying between them. CDR3 length equals 16 residues. Germline CDR1 is MNHEY and CDR2 is SMNVEV (reference sequence). DNA of the CDR3: TGTGCCAGCAGTTTTTTGGGGGGGGCAGGCAATCAGCCCCAGCATTTT. Encoded protein: CASSFLGGAGNQPQHF.

The chain combines TRBV27 with TRBJ2-7; D tentatively fits TRBD1 or TRBD2 (5 bases each). V lost 6 bases to trimming and J lost 5 bases, with 14 bases between them. Germline CDR1 is MNHEY and CDR2 is SMNVEV (reference sequence). The CDR3 is 13 amino acids. The CDR3 DNA is TGTGCCAGCAGCCTAACCGGGACCCACGAGCAGTACTTC. It codes for CASSLTGTHEQYF.

There are a few counts of this clone. V gene TRBV27 combines with J gene TRBJ1-6, with unresolved D. Germline V gene sequence: CDR1 MNHEY, CDR2 SMNVEV (reference sequence). The V end lost 2 bases, the J end lost 0 bases, and 5 bases lay between the germline ends. This CDR3 spans 15 amino acids. CDR3 nucleotide sequence: TGTGCCAGCAGTTTAAGGAGCTCCTATAATTCACCCCTCCACTTT. Translated: CASSLRSSYNSPLHF.

This clone has only one observation. This chain uses TRBV4-3 with TRBJ1-3; a possible D gene is TRBD1 (5 bases). The CDR3 runs to 17 residues. The germline gives CDR1 LGHNA, CDR2 YSLEER. V lost 1 base, J lost 0 bases, and 13 bases lay in between. CDR3 sequence (DNA): TGCGCCAGCAGCCAAGCGCCGACAGTTAACTCTGGAAACACCATATATTTT. Translating gives CASSQAPTVNSGNTIYF.

CDR3 in DNA: TGTGCTAGTGGTTTGAGGTCATCTACCGGGACAGGGGATCCGGCCCAGTACTTC. Encoded protein: CASGLRSSTGTGDPAQYF. The rearrangement links TRBV12-5 to TRBJ2-5; 10 nucleotides agree with TRBD1. Unmatched junction bases numbered 18, after V lost 2 bases and J lost 9 bases. The CDR3 contains 18 residues. The germline V gene has CDR1 LGHNT and CDR2 FRNRAP.

This clone was observed a handful of times. This chain joins TRBV11-2 and TRBJ2-5; no firm D call. Germline loops: CDR1 SGHAT, CDR2 FQNNGV. The CDR3 runs to 17 residues. Trimming removed 0 bases from V and 2 bases from J, with 16 bases in between. This chain's CDR3 is CASSLDSRTSQQETQYF. CDR3 DNA sequence: TGTGCCAGCAGCTTAGATAGTCGAACTTCGCAGCAAGAGACCCAGTACTTC.

The chain employs TRBV19 and TRBJ2-7; D not resolved. The CDR3 is 13 amino acids. Germline CDR1 is LNHDA and CDR2 is SQIVND (reference sequence). Trimming cost V 4 bases and J 0 bases, with 7 bases left between them. DNA of the CDR3: TGTGCCAGTAGTACTCGTAACTCCTACGAGCAGTACTTC. The encoded protein is CASSTRNSYEQYF.

The V call is TRBV27, the J call TRBJ1-5; possibly TRBD1 for D (6 bases). From germline, CDR1 is MNHEY and CDR2 SMNVEV (reference sequence). The CDR3 length is 13 residues. V was trimmed by 4 bases and J by 4 bases, leaving 8 bases between them. The CDR3 coding sequence is TGTGCCAGCAGTTACAGGGAGAATCAGCCCCAGCATTTT. Protein sequence: CASSYRENQPQHF.

The chain links TRBV18 to TRBJ2-3; D is uncertain. Trimming removed 3 bases from V and 4 bases from J, with 8 bases in between. The germline V gene has CDR1 KGHSH and CDR2 LQKENI. This CDR3 is 13 amino acids long. DNA of the CDR3: TGTGCCAGCTCACCCTGGGATGCAGATACGCAGTATTTT. This encodes CASSPWDADTQYF.

The rearrangement joins TRBV27 to TRBJ2-7; 9 bases agree with TRBD1. From germline, CDR1 is MNHEY and CDR2 SMNVEV (reference sequence). The CDR3 runs 14 residues. V lost 1 base, J lost 7 bases, and 5 bases stayed unmatched. CDR3 residues: CASSLYRGRGEQYF. CDR3 coding DNA: TGTGCCAGCAGTTTATACAGGGGGCGCGGAGAGCAGTACTTC.

The chain recombines TRBV4-3 with TRBJ2-2; D remains ambiguous. This CDR3 region has 18 residues. Trimming shortened V by 0 bases and J by 1 base, and 15 bases separated the two germline ends. Per the germline V gene, CDR1 is LGHNA and CDR2 is YSLEER. The chain's CDR3 is CASSQDLIRTLNTGELFF. CDR3 nucleotide sequence: TGCGCCAGCAGCCAAGATCTAATTCGGACGCTGAACACCGGGGAGCTGTTTTTT.

The chain joins TRBV10-3 to TRBJ2-2; 11 positions agree with TRBD1. V shed 8 bases and J 2 bases; nucleotides not matched to a gene: 7. The germline gives CDR1 ENHRY, CDR2 SYGVKD. This CDR3 is 16 amino acids long. In DNA form, the CDR3 reads TGTGCCATCCCACAGGGACAGGGGGGAAACACCGGGGAGCTGTTTTTT. It is translated as CAIPQGQGGNTGELFF.

This rearrangement joins TRBV11-2 to TRBJ2-3, with 10 positions matching TRBD2. The trim removed 5 bases at V and 2 bases at J, leaving 13 bases unmatched. Germline assignment: CDR1 SGHAT and CDR2 FQNNGV. This CDR3 spans 18 amino acids. The CDR3 reads CASSIPVLAGENTDTQYF. DNA of the CDR3: TGTGCCAGCAGCATCCCCGTCCTAGCGGGGGAGAACACAGATACGCAGTATTTT.

The V and J genes are TRBV15 and TRBJ1-5; D unresolved. CDR1 and CDR2 (germline): LNHNV, YYDKDF (reference sequence). The CDR3 extends over 12 amino acids. V dropped 0 bases and J dropped 9 bases, with 6 bases sitting between them. The CDR3 region has the DNA TGTGCCACCAGCAGAGATTTGAGGCCCCAGCATTTT. It yields the protein CATSRDLRPQHF.

This chain joins TRBV27 and TRBJ2-3, with 8 bases that match TRBD2. The V gene's germline CDR1 is MNHEY and CDR2 SMNVEV (reference sequence). This CDR3 is 14 amino acids long. Trimming at V came to 8 bases and at J to 5 bases, leaving 9 bases not matched to a gene. DNA for the CDR3: TGTGCCAGCTCTGGGACTAGTTTGATAGATACGCAGTATTTT. Translated: CASSGTSLIDTQYF.

This clone was seen once. The sample carries other DNA sequences with the same CDR3. The rearrangement joins TRBV7-2 to TRBJ2-5; D remains ambiguous. CDR1 is SGHTA, CDR2 FQGNSA, per germline. V lost 6 bases, J lost 1 base, and 3 bases lay in between. The CDR3 extends over 11 amino acids. CDR3 sequence (DNA): TGTGCCAGCAGTTTCCAAGAGACCCAGTACTTC. Its translation is CASSFQETQYF. The variable domain in full, with the rest retrieved from reference TRBV7-2 and TRBJ2-5, is GAGVSQSPSNKVTEKGKDVELRCDPISGHTALYWYRQSLGQGLEFLIYFQGNSAPDKSGLPSDRFSAERTGGSVSTLTIQRTQQEDSAVYLCASSFQETQYFGPGTRLLVL.

CDR3 coding DNA: TGTGCCAGCAGTTACACCGGGTTTCATGGCTACACCTTC. The encoded protein is CASSYTGFHGYTF. The J gene is TRBJ1-2, the V gene TRBV6-5; D is undetermined. Per the germline V gene, CDR1 is MNHEY and CDR2 is SVGAGI. CDR3 length: 13 amino acids. The V gene lost 2 bases and the J gene lost 6 bases, with 10 bases spanning the gap.

This clone was observed once. The chain uses TRBV15 and TRBJ1-1, with D uncertain. The CDR3 contains 15 residues. Germline CDR1 LNHNV, CDR2 YYDKDF (reference sequence). The V gene lost 3 bases and the J gene lost 1 base, with 12 bases spanning the gap. CDR3 sequence: CATSSGGLPNTEAFF. In DNA, the CDR3 is TGTGCCACCAGCAGTGGCGGACTGCCGAACACTGAAGCTTTCTTT.

CDR3 region: CASSQEGQGNEKLFF. As DNA, the CDR3 is TGTGCCAGCAGTCAAGAGGGACAGGGTAATGAAAAACTGTTTTTT. The chain has TRBV2 and TRBJ1-4, with TRBD1 matching over 9 bases. The CDR3 contains 15 residues. CDR1 and CDR2 from the germline V gene are SNHLY and FYNNEI. V lost 5 bases to trimming and J lost 4 bases; unmatched junction nucleotides: 5. The full variable domain, its missing parts supplied by reference TRBV2 and TRBJ1-4, is EPEVTQTPSHQVTQMGQEVILRCVPISNHLYFYWYRQILGQKVEFLVSFYNNEISEKSEIFDDQFSVERPDGSNFTLKIRSTKLEDSAMYFCASSQEGQGNEKLFFGSGTQLSVL.

As concerns this clone: Other DNA sequences in the same sample also yield this CDR3. The V call is TRBV5-1, the J call TRBJ2-5; D is perhaps TRBD1 or TRBD2 (5 bases each). The CDR3 has 14 residues. CDR1 SGHRS and CDR2 YFSETQ come from the germline V gene. Trimming pared 4 bases from V and 3 bases from J, leaving 13 bases between. The CDR3 nucleotides read TGCGCCAGCAGCCTCGGGACCGCGAAAGAGACCCAGTACTTC. Translation: CASSLGTAKETQYF. The whole variable domain, remainder taken from reference TRBV5-1 and TRBJ2-5, is KAGVTQTPRYLIKTRGQQVTLSCSPISGHRSVSWYQQTPGQGLQFLFEYFSETQRNKGNFPGRFSGRQFSNSRSEMNVSTLELGDSALYLCASSLGTAKETQYFGPGTRLLVL.

This clone was found once. This rearrangement joins TRBV28 to TRBJ1-4, with 7 bases aligning to TRBD1. The junction had 8 bases not matched to a gene; V was cut back by 3 bases and J by 4 bases. The length of the CDR3 is 16 residues. Germline CDR1 is MDHEN and CDR2 is SYDVKM. In DNA, the CDR3 is TGTGCCAGCAGTTTCCTACCGGGACAGAGTAATGAAAAACTGTTTTTT. Protein sequence: CASSFLPGQSNEKLFF.

The V gene is TRBV9, the J gene TRBJ2-5; D possibly corresponds to TRBD2 (6 bases). The CDR3 loop spans 15 amino acids. CDR1 SGDLS and CDR2 YYNGEE come from the germline V gene. Trimming removed 1 base from V and 2 bases from J, with 12 bases in between. The CDR3 sequence is CASSVQGAGQETQYF. CDR3 in DNA: TGTGCCAGCAGCGTACAGGGCGCGGGACAAGAGACCCAGTACTTC.

This rearrangement joins TRBV6-6 to TRBJ2-1; 8 bases agree with TRBD2. Losses at the gene ends were 2 bases for V and 14 bases for J; bases not matched to a gene: 2. The CDR3 spans 11 residues. The V gene's germline CDR1 is MNHNY and CDR2 SVGAGI (reference sequence). The CDR3 here is CASSYPGGEFF. The CDR3 DNA reads TGTGCCAGCAGTTACCCGGGGGGGGAGTTCTTC.

V usage is TRBV19 and J usage is TRBJ1-5; TRBD1 is a possible D gene (6 bases). Trimming took off 6 bases at V and 1 base at J, with 13 bases between the two ends. Germline-derived CDR1 and CDR2 are LNHDA and SQIVND (reference sequence). This CDR3 is built from 15 residues. CDR3 sequence: CASRGVGASNQPQHF. CDR3 DNA sequence: TGTGCCAGTAGGGGTGTGGGGGCAAGCAATCAGCCCCAGCATTTT.

This chain connects TRBV2 to TRBJ2-5, with D unclear. Between the trimmed V and J ends, which lost 6 bases and 1 base, there was a span of 6 bases. CDR3 length: 12 amino acids. Per germline, CDR1 SNHLY and CDR2 FYNNEI. The CDR3 spells CASSPVQETQYF. The CDR3 DNA reads as TGTGCCAGCAGCCCAGTCCAAGAGACCCAGTACTTC.

The chain uses TRBV6-5 and TRBJ2-7; no reliable D call. The germline gives CDR1 MNHEY, CDR2 SVGAGI. This CDR3 region has 16 residues. V was clipped by 2 bases and J by 1 base, with 15 bases between them. In nucleotides, the CDR3 is TGTGCCAGCAGTTACACCTTAGGCCTCATATCCTACGAGCAGTACTTC. Amino acids: CASSYTLGLISYEQYF.

This chain uses TRBV9 with TRBJ2-2; D ambiguous. V lost 4 bases and J lost 5, with 9 bases in between. Per the germline V gene, CDR1 is SGDLS and CDR2 is YYNGEE. The CDR3 sequence is 13 residues long. Here the CDR3 reads CASSQSWTGELFF. CDR3 DNA: TGTGCCAGCAGCCAGAGTTGGACCGGGGAGCTGTTTTTT.